This TCR beta chain was sequenced during a study of blood T cell repertoires in COVID-19. Whole-study context: From T cells, B-cell-depleted T cells, or PBMCs came the material, which was cDNA or gDNA.

This CDR3 is built from 16 residues. CDR1 and CDR2 (germline): SGHRS, YFSETQ. Trimming removed 0 bases from V and 4 bases from J, with 14 bases in between. Ages ranged from roughly 18 to 100 years, with residence in 24 US areas. Either two negative PCRs, clearance, or symptom resolution qualified Cohort 3 donors as recovered. Data came from immunoSEQ multiplex PCR; TCRdb stores just in-frame clones and leaves some out. This table has about 160,000 clones, roughly 83% appearing once. The TCR was taken from a woman aged 45 to 65 who had recovered from COVID-19. The sequenced sample consisted of PBMCs or T cells enriched from blood (not recorded which). The V gene is TRBV5-1, the J gene TRBJ2-1; no reliable D call. The CDR3 DNA is TGCGCCAGCAGCTTGGGAGACAAGCTGCTTTACAATGAGCAGTTCTTC. This translates into CASSLGDKLLYNEQFF.